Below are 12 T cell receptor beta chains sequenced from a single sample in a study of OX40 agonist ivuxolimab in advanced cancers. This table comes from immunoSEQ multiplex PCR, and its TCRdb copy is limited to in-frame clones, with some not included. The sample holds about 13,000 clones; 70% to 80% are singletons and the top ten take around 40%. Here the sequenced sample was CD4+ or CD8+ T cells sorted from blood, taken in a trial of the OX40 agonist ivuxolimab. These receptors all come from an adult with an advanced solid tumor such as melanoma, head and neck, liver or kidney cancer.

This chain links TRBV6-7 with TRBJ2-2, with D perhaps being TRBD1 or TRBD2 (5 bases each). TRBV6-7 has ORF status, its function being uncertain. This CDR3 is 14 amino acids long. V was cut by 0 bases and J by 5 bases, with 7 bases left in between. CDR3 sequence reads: CASSYSGETGELFF. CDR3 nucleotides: TGTGCCAGCAGTTACTCGGGGGAGACCGGGGAGCTGTTTTTT.

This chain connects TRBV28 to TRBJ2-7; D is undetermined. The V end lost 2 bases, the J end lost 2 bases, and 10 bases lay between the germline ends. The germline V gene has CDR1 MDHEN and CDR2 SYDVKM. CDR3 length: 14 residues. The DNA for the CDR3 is TGTGCCAGCAGTTTAGGCGCGGCGACCTACGAGCAGTACTTC. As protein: CASSLGAATYEQYF. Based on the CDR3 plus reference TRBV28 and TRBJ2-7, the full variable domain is DVKVTQSSRYLVKRTGEKVFLECVQDMDHENMFWYRQDPGLGLRLIYFSYDVKMKEKGDIPEGYSVSREKKERFSLILESASTNQTSMYLCASSLGAATYEQYFGPGTRLTVT.

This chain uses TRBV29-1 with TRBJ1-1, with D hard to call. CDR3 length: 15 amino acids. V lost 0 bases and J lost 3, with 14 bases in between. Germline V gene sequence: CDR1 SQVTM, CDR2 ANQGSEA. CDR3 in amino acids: CSVEDLRRGYTEAFF. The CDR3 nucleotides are TGCAGCGTTGAAGATCTTCGACGGGGTTACACTGAAGCTTTCTTT.

For the CDR3, the DNA is TGCGCCAGCAGCTTGGGACTTAGCGGGGCCAACGTCCTGACTTTC. This codes for CASSLGLSGANVLTF. The chain has TRBV5-1 and TRBJ2-6; no clear D. CDR1 is SGHRS and CDR2 is YFSETQ in the germline V gene. This CDR3 has 15 amino acids. V lost 0 bases, J lost 4 bases, and 8 bases lay in between. Drawing the rest from reference TRBV5-1 and TRBJ2-6, the complete variable domain is KAGVTQTPRYLIKTRGQQVTLSCSPISGHRSVSWYQQTPGQGLQFLFEYFSETQRNKGNFPGRFSGRQFSNSRSEMNVSTLELGDSALYLCASSLGLSGANVLTFGAGSRLTVL.

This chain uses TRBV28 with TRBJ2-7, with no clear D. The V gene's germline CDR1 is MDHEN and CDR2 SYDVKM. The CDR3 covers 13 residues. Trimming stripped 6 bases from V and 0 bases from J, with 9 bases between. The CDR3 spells CASRSVSSYEQYF. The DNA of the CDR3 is TGTGCCAGCAGGTCAGTGAGCTCCTACGAGCAGTACTTC.

DNA of the CDR3: TGTGCCAGCAGGGAGACAGGGGGCGGAACTGAAGCTTTCTTT. It yields the protein CASRETGGGTEAFF. V and J are TRBV6-1 and TRBJ1-1, with TRBD1 identical over 10 bases. The CDR3 has 14 residues. V dropped 6 bases and J dropped 5; count of bases not matched to a gene: 6. CDR1 and CDR2 from the germline V gene are MNHNS and SASEGT.

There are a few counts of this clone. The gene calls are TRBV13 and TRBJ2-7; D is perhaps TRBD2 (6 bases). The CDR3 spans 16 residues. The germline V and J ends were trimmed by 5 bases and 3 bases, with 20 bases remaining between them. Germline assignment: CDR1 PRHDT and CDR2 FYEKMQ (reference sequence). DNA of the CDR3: TGTGCCAGCAGCCTCGGCGGCTCGGGGGTTCTCTACGAGCAGTACTTC. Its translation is CASSLGGSGVLYEQYF. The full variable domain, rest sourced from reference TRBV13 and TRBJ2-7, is AAGVIQSPRHLIKEKRETATLKCYPIPRHDTVYWYQQGPGQDPQFLISFYEKMQSDKGSIPDRFSAQQFSDYHSELNMSSLELGDSALYFCASSLGGSGVLYEQYFGPGTRLTVT.

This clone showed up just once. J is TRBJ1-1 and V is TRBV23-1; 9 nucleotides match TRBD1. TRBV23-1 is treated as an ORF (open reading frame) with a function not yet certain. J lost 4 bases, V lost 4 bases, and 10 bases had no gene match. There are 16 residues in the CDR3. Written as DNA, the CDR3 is TGCGCCAGCAGTCTCTACCGGGGGACAGGGATCACTGAAGCTTTCTTT. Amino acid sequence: CASSLYRGTGITEAFF.

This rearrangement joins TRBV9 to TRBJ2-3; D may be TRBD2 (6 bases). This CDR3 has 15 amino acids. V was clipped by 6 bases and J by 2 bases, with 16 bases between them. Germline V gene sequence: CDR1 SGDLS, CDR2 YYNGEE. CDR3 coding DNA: TGTGCCAGCAACGGGAGCCCGGGGGACACAGATACGCAGTATTTT. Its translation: CASNGSPGDTDTQYF.

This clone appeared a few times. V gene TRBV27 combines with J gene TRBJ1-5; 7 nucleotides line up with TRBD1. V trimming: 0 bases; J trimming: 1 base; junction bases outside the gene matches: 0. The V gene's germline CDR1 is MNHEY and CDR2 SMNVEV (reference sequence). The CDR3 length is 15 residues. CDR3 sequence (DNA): TGTGCCAGCAGTTTATCAGGGGGCAGCAATCAGCCCCAGCATTTT. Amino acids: CASSLSGGSNQPQHF.

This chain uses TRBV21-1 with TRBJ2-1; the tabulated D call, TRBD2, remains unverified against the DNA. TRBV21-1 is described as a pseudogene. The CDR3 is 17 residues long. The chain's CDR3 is CASSKGGGLAGEREQFF. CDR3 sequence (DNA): TGTGCCAGCAGCAAAGGGGGGGGACTAGCGGGAGAACGGGAGCAGTTCTTC.

In DNA, the CDR3 is TGTGCCAGCAGCCCAGCGGACGGACGCACAGATACGCAGTATTTT. The encoded protein is CASSPADGRTDTQYF. The chain has TRBV7-9 and TRBJ2-3; D is perhaps TRBD2 (5 bases). V lost 5 bases and J lost 1, with 13 bases in between. CDR1 and CDR2 from the germline V gene are SEHNR and FQNEAQ (reference sequence). This CDR3 has 15 amino acids.